This paragraph covers one T cell receptor beta chain sequence. The antigen is unknown. Assay used: immunoSEQ multiplex PCR; TCRdb lists only in-frame clones, some missing. The sample lists almost 35,000 clones, about 70% occurring once. This specimen belongs to a study of regulatory and conventional T cells in RAG deficiency. General study findings and limits: Omenn CD25-high CD127-low cells may be activated cells, not true Tregs.

Genomic DNA came from blood conventional CD4+ T cells gated CD25-low CD127-high. V lost 5 bases and J lost 1, with 2 bases in between. Germline V gives CDR1 LNHDA, CDR2 SQIVND (reference sequence). The CDR3 sequence is 12 residues long. The sample was also linked to a second study, of regulatory T cells. That investigation notes: Amplification used 52 TRBV primers and 13 TRBJ primers.

The chain links TRBV19 to TRBJ1-4; no clear D. Source material: CD4+ effector T cells sorted from blood. The TCR comes from a human donor in good health. The CDR3 loop reads CASSRTNEKLFF. Here the CDR3 DNA reads TGTGCCAGTAGTCGAACTAATGAAAAACTGTTTTTT. The full variable domain, rest sourced from reference TRBV19 and TRBJ1-4, is DGGITQSPKYLFRKEGQNVTLSCEQNLNHDAMYWYRQDPGQGLRLIYYSQIVNDFQKGDIAEGYSVSREKKESFPLTVTSAQKNPTAFYLCASSRTNEKLFFGSGTQLSVL.